The 27 T cell receptor beta chains listed next were all sequenced from one sample in a study of cytomegalovirus exposure and HLA in healthy donors. The primer mix had 60 Vbeta and 13 Jbeta primers. The protocol was immunoSEQ multiplex PCR, while the TCRdb copy is restricted to in-frame clones and leaves out a portion. The sample lists around 300,000 clones, approximately 85% occurring once. Sequencing was done on a sample of PBMCs. These receptors all stem from a middle-aged woman in good health and CMV-seropositive.

This chain joins TRBV19 and TRBJ2-3; D call uncertain. CDR3 length equals 12 residues. Germline V gives CDR1 LNHDA, CDR2 SQIVND (reference sequence). V lost 6 bases and J lost 5, with 9 bases in between. CDR3 protein: CASRSAQDTQYF. The CDR3 nucleotides read TGTGCCAGTAGATCTGCACAAGATACGCAGTATTTT.

This chain uses TRBV27 with TRBJ1-4, with 8 bases lining up with TRBD1. This CDR3 spans 15 amino acids. Germline CDR1 and CDR2: MNHEY and SMNVEV (reference sequence). The V segment lost 5 bases and the J segment 2 bases; nucleotides outside the gene matches: 4. CDR3 residues: CASSATGETNEKLFF. The CDR3 region has the DNA TGTGCCAGCAGTGCGACAGGGGAGACTAATGAAAAACTGTTTTTT.

V usage is TRBV7-8 and J usage is TRBJ2-5; D not certain. V lost 3 bases and J lost 2, with 7 bases in between. Germline lookup yields CDR1 SGHVS and CDR2 FQNEAQ. The CDR3 loop spans 13 amino acids. The CDR3 reads CASSLAAQETQYF. CDR3 DNA sequence: TGTGCCAGCAGCTTGGCGGCACAAGAGACCCAGTACTTC.

The chain couples TRBV30 to TRBJ1-4, with 7 nucleotides matching TRBD1. Trimming at V came to 2 bases and at J to 7 bases, leaving 7 bases not matched to a gene. The CDR3 covers 14 residues. CDR1 GTSNPN and CDR2 SVGIG come from the germline V gene (reference sequence). CDR3 protein: CAWSPNRGGEKLFF. The CDR3 nucleotides are TGTGCCTGGAGTCCCAACAGGGGTGGTGAAAAACTGTTTTTT.

The chain uses TRBV2 and TRBJ2-3; 10 nucleotides match TRBD2. V lost 6 bases and J lost 5; bases outside the gene matches: 5. Germline lookup yields CDR1 SNHLY and CDR2 FYNNEI. This CDR3 spans 14 amino acids. The DNA for the CDR3 is TGTGCCAGCAGCCCTAGCGGGAGAAGAGATACGCAGTATTTT. Translating it yields CASSPSGRRDTQYF.

This clone occurred once. The chain employs TRBV6-5 and TRBJ1-2; maybe TRBD1 (5 bases). Germline CDR1 MNHEY, CDR2 SVGAGI. CDR3 length equals 13 residues. V was cut by 2 bases and J by 3 bases, with 7 bases left in between. CDR3 DNA sequence: TGTGCCAGCAGTTACCAGGGCTACTATGGCTACACCTTC. This translates into CASSYQGYYGYTF.

The rearrangement links TRBV18 to TRBJ1-1; 7 bases line up with TRBD1. CDR1 is KGHSH, CDR2 LQKENI, per germline. Trimming cost V 2 bases and J 1 base; bases outside gene matches: 13. The CDR3 consists of 18 residues. CDR3 nucleotide sequence: TGTGCCAGCTCACCAATAGGGGGACAGTCCTTAAGGAACACTGAAGCTTTCTTT. It yields the protein CASSPIGGQSLRNTEAFF.

Points on this clone: One end of the junction fails to match germline, which may point to a read error. This rearrangement joins TRBV7-9 to TRBJ1-2; 9 bases fit TRBD1. The CDR3 has 16 amino acids. From germline, CDR1 is SEHNR and CDR2 FQNEAQ (reference sequence). The CDR3 region is CSSSRITGGISYGYTF. Here the CDR3 DNA reads TGTTCCAGCAGCCGAATCACAGGGGGCATAAGCTATGGCTACACCTTC.

The V gene is TRBV18, the J gene TRBJ2-1; tentatively, D is TRBD2 (6 bases). CDR3 length: 15 amino acids. Trimming stripped 2 bases from V and 6 bases from J, with 14 bases between. In germline, CDR1 is KGHSH, CDR2 LQKENI. This CDR3 reads CASSPVSGVFNEQFF. The CDR3 DNA is TGTGCCAGCTCACCAGTCTCGGGAGTCTTCAATGAGCAGTTCTTC. The full variable domain, its missing parts supplied by reference TRBV18 and TRBJ2-1, is NAGVMQNPRHLVRRRGQEARLRCSPMKGHSHVYWYRQLPEEGLKFMVYLQKENIIDESGMPKERFSAEFPKEGPSILRIQQVVRGDSAAYFCASSPVSGVFNEQFFGPGTRLTVL.

Of note for this clone: Other nucleotide sequences in the sample specify the same CDR3. This rearrangement joins TRBV29-1 to TRBJ1-1; D ambiguous. Trimming took 3 bases from V and 1 from J, leaving 3 bases between them. Germline CDR1 SQVTM, CDR2 ANQGSEA. This CDR3 has 11 amino acids. DNA for the CDR3: TGCAGCGTTGACAGGAACACTGAAGCTTTCTTT. It is translated as CSVDRNTEAFF.

The chain is built from TRBV2 and TRBJ2-1; 11 nucleotides match TRBD2. V shed 8 bases and J 3 bases; nucleotides not matched to a gene: 6. The CDR3 totals 15 residues. Germline values: CDR1 SNHLY, CDR2 FYNNEI. The CDR3 is CASVIGLAGYNEQFF. The DNA of the CDR3 is TGTGCCAGCGTAATCGGACTAGCGGGCTACAATGAGCAGTTCTTC.

The V gene is TRBV4-3, the J gene TRBJ2-1; the D gene is possibly TRBD2 (5 bases). The ends were cut back, 0 bases at V and 4 bases at J, with 13 bases in the middle. This CDR3 has 16 residues. Germline V lookup: CDR1 LGHNA, CDR2 YSLEER. As DNA, the CDR3 is TGCGCCAGCAGCCAAGATCCTCGGACGGGGTACAATGAGCAGTTCTTC. This encodes CASSQDPRTGYNEQFF.

This clone was recorded a few times. The rearrangement joins TRBV7-2 to TRBJ1-5; D unresolved. From germline, CDR1 is SGHTA and CDR2 FQGNSA. The V and J ends lost 1 base and 2 bases respectively, with 6 bases between them. This CDR3 comprises 14 residues. CDR3 sequence reads: CASSLDNGNQPQHF. CDR3 nucleotide sequence: TGTGCCAGCAGCTTAGACAATGGCAATCAGCCCCAGCATTTT.

A few counts support this clone. The V gene is TRBV30, the J gene TRBJ1-5; D unclear. V was cut by 2 bases and J by 9 bases, with 8 bases left in between. This CDR3 is 11 amino acids long. Germline assignment: CDR1 GTSNPN and CDR2 SVGIG (reference sequence). CDR3 nucleotides: TGTGCCTGGAGTCTCGAGGGGCCCCAGCATTTT. The encoded protein is CAWSLEGPQHF.

The chain employs TRBV6-5 and TRBJ1-4; 8 bases match TRBD1. The CDR3 sequence is 14 residues long. Germline assignment: CDR1 MNHEY and CDR2 SVGAGI. Trimming removed 4 bases from V and 8 bases from J; junction bases left unmatched: 6. The CDR3 here is CASSSGQVGEKLFF. The CDR3 nucleotides are TGTGCCAGCAGTTCGGGACAGGTCGGGGAAAAACTGTTTTTT.

This clone appeared a single time. The chain links TRBV7-2 to TRBJ2-1; TRBD2 agrees at 7 bases. V dropped 1 base and J dropped 4; count of bases not matched to a gene: 7. The CDR3 totals 16 residues. Germline-derived CDR1 and CDR2 are SGHTA and FQGNSA. In DNA, the CDR3 is TGTGCCAGCAGCTTAGTACTTGTGGGAGGGTACAATGAGCAGTTCTTC. It is translated as CASSLVLVGGYNEQFF.

The chain joins TRBV19 to TRBJ1-6; no firm D call. Looked up from germline, CDR1 is LNHDA and CDR2 is SQIVND (reference sequence). Trimming removed 3 bases at V and 4 bases at J, with 10 bases between. This CDR3 spans 15 amino acids. CDR3 coding DNA: TGTGCCAGTAGTATCCCTCAGGTGTATAATTCACCCCTCCACTTT. It encodes CASSIPQVYNSPLHF. The whole variable domain, remainder taken from reference TRBV19 and TRBJ1-6, is DGGITQSPKYLFRKEGQNVTLSCEQNLNHDAMYWYRQDPGQGLRLIYYSQIVNDFQKGDIAEGYSVSREKKESFPLTVTSAQKNPTAFYLCASSIPQVYNSPLHFGNGTRLTVT.

A note on this clone: The germline gene is not matched at one end of the junction; a read error may be the cause. As DNA, the CDR3 is TGCGCCGGCAGCCAAGATAGGGGCTCTTACGAGCAGTACTTC. It is translated as CAGSQDRGSYEQYF. The chain has TRBV4-3 and TRBJ2-7; D perhaps matches TRBD1 (5 bases). In germline, CDR1 is LGHNA, CDR2 YSLEER. This CDR3 has 14 residues.

J is TRBJ1-1 and V is TRBV28; 7 bases are a match to TRBD1. Trimming took 3 bases from V and 1 from J; bases not matched to a gene: 14. The CDR3 has 18 amino acids. Germline loops: CDR1 MDHEN, CDR2 SYDVKM. The CDR3, as DNA: TGTGCCAGCAGTTTGCAGTTCAACAGGGGAAGGGCGAACACTGAAGCTTTCTTT. Protein: CASSLQFNRGRANTEAFF.

The V and J genes are TRBV2 and TRBJ2-1; 10 nucleotides line up with TRBD1. Germline CDR1 SNHLY, CDR2 FYNNEI. The CDR3 spans 15 residues. V lost 2 bases, J lost 4 bases, and 2 bases stayed unmatched. CDR3: CASSERTGGYNEQFF. CDR3 sequence (DNA): TGTGCCAGCAGTGAACGGACAGGGGGTTACAATGAGCAGTTCTTC.

The chain is built from TRBV5-1 and TRBJ2-1; TRBD2 is a possible D gene (6 bases). Per the germline V gene, CDR1 is SGHRS and CDR2 is YFSETQ. Trimming removed 0 bases at V and 4 bases at J, with 11 bases between. CDR3 length: 15 residues. The CDR3 spells CASSLEGLPYNEQFF. DNA for the CDR3: TGCGCCAGCAGCTTGGAAGGACTACCTTACAATGAGCAGTTCTTC. The full variable domain, rest sourced from reference TRBV5-1 and TRBJ2-1, is KAGVTQTPRYLIKTRGQQVTLSCSPISGHRSVSWYQQTPGQGLQFLFEYFSETQRNKGNFPGRFSGRQFSNSRSEMNVSTLELGDSALYLCASSLEGLPYNEQFFGPGTRLTVL.

The chain uses TRBV5-1 and TRBJ2-7; 14 nucleotides align to TRBD2. Losses at the gene ends were 4 bases for V and 6 bases for J; bases not matched to a gene: 6. The germline CDR1 and CDR2 sequences are SGHRS and YFSETQ. The CDR3 sequence is 15 residues long. CDR3 sequence: CASSPTSGRAGEQYF. CDR3 nucleotides: TGCGCCAGCAGCCCGACTAGCGGGAGGGCCGGCGAGCAGTACTTC. Based on the CDR3 plus reference TRBV5-1 and TRBJ2-7, the full variable domain is KAGVTQTPRYLIKTRGQQVTLSCSPISGHRSVSWYQQTPGQGLQFLFEYFSETQRNKGNFPGRFSGRQFSNSRSEMNVSTLELGDSALYLCASSPTSGRAGEQYFGPGTRLTVT.

Comments on this clone: Other DNA sequences in the sample encode the same CDR3. V usage is TRBV5-1 and J usage is TRBJ1-3; D gene ambiguous. The CDR3 spans 13 residues. CDR1 is SGHRS, CDR2 YFSETQ, per germline. The V end lost 4 bases, the J end lost 2 bases, and 7 bases lay between the germline ends. The CDR3 is CASSGTTGNTIYF. In DNA form, the CDR3 reads TGCGCCAGCAGCGGAACTACTGGAAACACCATATATTTT.

This chain joins TRBV9 and TRBJ1-2; D perhaps matches TRBD1 (6 bases). This CDR3 has 17 residues. The germline V and J ends were trimmed by 5 bases and 0 bases, with 20 bases remaining between them. Germline V gene lookup returns CDR1 SGDLS and CDR2 YYNGEE. The CDR3 loop is CASRGWDTRGANYGYTF. DNA of the CDR3: TGTGCCAGCAGGGGCTGGGACACCCGGGGAGCTAACTATGGCTACACCTTC.

V gene TRBV28 combines with J gene TRBJ2-7, with 11 positions matching TRBD2. Trimming removed 5 bases from V and 0 bases from J; junction bases left unmatched: 6. The V gene's germline CDR1 is MDHEN and CDR2 SYDVKM. This CDR3 comprises 16 residues. The CDR3 sequence is CASSPLGTSGSYEQYF. The CDR3 coding sequence is TGTGCCAGCAGTCCCCTGGGGACTAGCGGCTCCTACGAGCAGTACTTC.

This rearrangement joins TRBV5-4 to TRBJ1-2; 8 bases match TRBD1. The germline V gene has CDR1 SGHNT and CDR2 YYREEE (reference sequence). This CDR3 is built from 16 residues. Unmatched junction bases numbered 6, after V lost 0 bases and J lost 2 bases. As DNA, the CDR3 is TGTGCCAGCAGCTTGGAGCTACAGGGGGGCAACTATGGCTACACCTTC. It is translated as CASSLELQGGNYGYTF.

V usage is TRBV10-3 and J usage is TRBJ1-2; TRBD1 might be the D (6 bases). The CDR3 spans 14 residues. Germline lookup yields CDR1 ENHRY and CDR2 SYGVKD. Trimming removed 4 bases at V and 6 bases at J, with 15 bases between. CDR3 residues: CAISGRGAEDGYTF. In DNA form, the CDR3 reads TGTGCCATCAGTGGCCGGGGGGCTGAGGATGGCTACACCTTC.